The present TCR beta chain was sequenced within a study of CD8 T cells in Susac syndrome. Blood CD8+ and CD4+ T cells underwent high-throughput TCR beta sequencing. Negative isolation was used for CD8+ and CD4+ T cells and FACS enrichment for TEMRA cells. When the RNA was reverse transcribed, random hexamers were used with an input of about 0.5 to 1 ug. MiXCR, run by TCRdb on the immunoSEQ multiplex PCR reads, gives a single entry per CDR3 protein. The sample lists about 190,000 distinct CDR3 sequences, 80% to 95% seen once, with around 0.1% in the top ten. Specimen: CD4+ T cells from PBMCs. This receptor was taken from a human donor in good health.

The CDR3 nucleotides read TGTGCCGGCTCGGGGGGTGAGGCGACCCAGTACTTC. Its translation is CAGSGGEATQYF. This chain links TRBV6-2 or TRBV6-3 with TRBJ2-5; 7 positions agree with TRBD2. V dropped 11 bases and J dropped 7; count of bases not matched to a gene: 10. The CDR3 length is 12 residues. Germline CDR1 reads MNHEY; CDR2 reads SVGEGT.